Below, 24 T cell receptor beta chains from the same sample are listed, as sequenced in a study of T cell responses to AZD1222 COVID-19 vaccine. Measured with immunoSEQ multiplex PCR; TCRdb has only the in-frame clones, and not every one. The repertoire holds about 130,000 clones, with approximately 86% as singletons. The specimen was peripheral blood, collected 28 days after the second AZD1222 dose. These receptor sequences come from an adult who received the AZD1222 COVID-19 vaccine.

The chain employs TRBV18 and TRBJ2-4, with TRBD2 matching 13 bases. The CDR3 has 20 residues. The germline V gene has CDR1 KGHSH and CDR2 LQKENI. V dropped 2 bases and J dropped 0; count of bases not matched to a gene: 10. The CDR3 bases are TGTGCCAGCTCACCATCGGGACTAGCGGGAACTTGGGTAGCCAAAAACATTCAGTACTTC. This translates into CASSPSGLAGTWVAKNIQYF.

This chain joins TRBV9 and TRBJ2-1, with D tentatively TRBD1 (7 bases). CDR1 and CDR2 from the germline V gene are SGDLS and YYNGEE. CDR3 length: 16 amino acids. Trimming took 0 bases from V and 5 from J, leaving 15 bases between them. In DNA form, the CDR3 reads TGTGCCAGCAGCGTAGGCGGCAGGGGGAGGAACAATGAGCAGTTCTTC. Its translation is CASSVGGRGRNNEQFF.

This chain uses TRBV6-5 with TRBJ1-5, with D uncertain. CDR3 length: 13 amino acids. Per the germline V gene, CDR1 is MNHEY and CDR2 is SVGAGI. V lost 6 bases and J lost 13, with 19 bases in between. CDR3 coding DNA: TGTGCCAGCAGCCAACCTCCCATCTTAACGCAGCATTTT. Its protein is CASSQPPILTQHF.

CDR3 sequence: CASSPVRDTQYF. In DNA, the CDR3 is TGTGCCAGCTCACCGGTCCGGGATACGCAGTATTTT. The chain is built from TRBV18 and TRBJ2-3; D call uncertain. V was cut by 3 bases and J by 6 bases, with 7 bases left in between. The CDR3 spans 12 residues. Germline V CDR1 and CDR2: KGHSH, LQKENI.

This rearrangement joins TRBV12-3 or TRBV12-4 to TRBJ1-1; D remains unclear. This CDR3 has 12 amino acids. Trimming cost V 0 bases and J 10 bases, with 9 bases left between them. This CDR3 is CASSLAGSAAFF. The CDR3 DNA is TGTGCCAGCAGTTTAGCGGGGTCTGCAGCTTTCTTT.

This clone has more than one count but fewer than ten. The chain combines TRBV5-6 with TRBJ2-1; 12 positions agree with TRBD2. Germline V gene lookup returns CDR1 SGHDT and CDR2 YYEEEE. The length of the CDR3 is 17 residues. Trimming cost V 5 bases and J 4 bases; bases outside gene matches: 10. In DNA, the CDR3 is TGTGCCAGCAGTCGACTAGCGGGAGTTGTTTCGTACAATGAGCAGTTCTTC. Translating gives CASSRLAGVVSYNEQFF.

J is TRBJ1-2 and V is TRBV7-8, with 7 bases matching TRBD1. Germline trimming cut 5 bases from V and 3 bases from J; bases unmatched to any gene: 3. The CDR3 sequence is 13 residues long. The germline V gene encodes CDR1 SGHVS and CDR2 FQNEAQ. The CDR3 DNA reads TGTGCCAGCAGCCGGGACAGCGACTATGGCTACACCTTC. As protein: CASSRDSDYGYTF.

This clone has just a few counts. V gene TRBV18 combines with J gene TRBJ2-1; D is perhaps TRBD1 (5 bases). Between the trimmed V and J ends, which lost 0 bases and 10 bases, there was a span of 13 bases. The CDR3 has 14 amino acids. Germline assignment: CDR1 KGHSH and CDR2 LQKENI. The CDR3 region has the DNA TGTGCCAGCTCACCACCGGGGCAAATTGGAGAGCAGTTCTTC. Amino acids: CASSPPGQIGEQFF.

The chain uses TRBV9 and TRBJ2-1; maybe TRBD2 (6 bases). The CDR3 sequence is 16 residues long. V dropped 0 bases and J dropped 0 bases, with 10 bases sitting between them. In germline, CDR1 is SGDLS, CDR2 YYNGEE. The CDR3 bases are TGTGCCAGCAGCGTAGCTAGCGCGAGCTCCTACAATGAGCAGTTCTTC. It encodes CASSVASASSYNEQFF.

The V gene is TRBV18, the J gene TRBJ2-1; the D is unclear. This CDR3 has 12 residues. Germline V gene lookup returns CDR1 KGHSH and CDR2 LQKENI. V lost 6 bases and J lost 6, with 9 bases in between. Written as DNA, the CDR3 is TGTGCCAGCTCTCGGGTTGGCAATGAGCAGTTCTTC. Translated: CASSRVGNEQFF.

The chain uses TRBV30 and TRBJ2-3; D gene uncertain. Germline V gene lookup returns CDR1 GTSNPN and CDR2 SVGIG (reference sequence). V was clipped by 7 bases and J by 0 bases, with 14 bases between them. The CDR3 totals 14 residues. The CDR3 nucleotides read TGTGCCTTTGACGGAGACTCTAGCACAGATACGCAGTATTTT. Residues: CAFDGDSSTDTQYF.

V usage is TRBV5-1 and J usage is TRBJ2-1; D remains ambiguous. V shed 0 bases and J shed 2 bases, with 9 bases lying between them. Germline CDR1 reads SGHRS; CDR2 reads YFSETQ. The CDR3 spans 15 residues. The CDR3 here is CASSLASGTYNEQFF. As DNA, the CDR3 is TGCGCCAGCAGCTTGGCTAGTGGCACCTACAATGAGCAGTTCTTC.

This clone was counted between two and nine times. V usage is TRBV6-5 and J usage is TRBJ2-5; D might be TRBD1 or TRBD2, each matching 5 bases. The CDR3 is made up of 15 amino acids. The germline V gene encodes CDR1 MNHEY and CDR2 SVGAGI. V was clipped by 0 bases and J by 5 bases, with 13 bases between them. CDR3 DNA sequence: TGTGCCAGCAGTTACTCGGAAGGGACGTACGAGACCCAGTACTTC. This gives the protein CASSYSEGTYETQYF.

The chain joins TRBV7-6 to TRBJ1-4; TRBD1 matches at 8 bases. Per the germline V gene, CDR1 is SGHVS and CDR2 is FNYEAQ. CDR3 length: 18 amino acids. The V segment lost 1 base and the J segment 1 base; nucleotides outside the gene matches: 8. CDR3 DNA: TGTGCCAGCAGCTTAGGCCAGCAGGGGGCGGTAACTAATGAAAAACTGTTTTTT. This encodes CASSLGQQGAVTNEKLFF.

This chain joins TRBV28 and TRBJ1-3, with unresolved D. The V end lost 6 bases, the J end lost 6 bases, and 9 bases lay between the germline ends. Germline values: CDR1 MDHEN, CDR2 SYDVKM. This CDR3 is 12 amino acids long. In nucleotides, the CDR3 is TGTGCCAGCAGGCTCGGGGTAAACACCATATATTTT. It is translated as CASRLGVNTIYF.

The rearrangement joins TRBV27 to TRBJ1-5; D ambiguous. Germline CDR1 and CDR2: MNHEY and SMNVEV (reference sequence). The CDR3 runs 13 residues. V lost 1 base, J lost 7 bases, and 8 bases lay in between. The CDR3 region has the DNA TGTGCCAGCAGTTTATGGGCAGCCCAGCCCCAGCATTTT. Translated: CASSLWAAQPQHF.

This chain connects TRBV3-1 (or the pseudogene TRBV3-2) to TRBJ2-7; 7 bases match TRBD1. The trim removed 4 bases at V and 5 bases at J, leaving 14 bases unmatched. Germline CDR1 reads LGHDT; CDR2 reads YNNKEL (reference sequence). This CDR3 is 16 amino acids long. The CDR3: CASSPRQGSLVHEQYF. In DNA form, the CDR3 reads TGTGCCAGCAGCCCTAGACAGGGTAGTTTAGTTCACGAGCAGTACTTC.

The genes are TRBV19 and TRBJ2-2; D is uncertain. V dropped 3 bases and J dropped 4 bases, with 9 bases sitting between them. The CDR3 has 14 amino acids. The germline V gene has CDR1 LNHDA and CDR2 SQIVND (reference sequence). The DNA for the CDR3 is TGTGCCAGTAGTATCGCCCTGAGCACCGGGGAGCTGTTTTTT. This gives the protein CASSIALSTGELFF. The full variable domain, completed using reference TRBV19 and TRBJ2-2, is DGGITQSPKYLFRKEGQNVTLSCEQNLNHDAMYWYRQDPGQGLRLIYYSQIVNDFQKGDIAEGYSVSREKKESFPLTVTSAQKNPTAFYLCASSIALSTGELFFGEGSRLTVL.

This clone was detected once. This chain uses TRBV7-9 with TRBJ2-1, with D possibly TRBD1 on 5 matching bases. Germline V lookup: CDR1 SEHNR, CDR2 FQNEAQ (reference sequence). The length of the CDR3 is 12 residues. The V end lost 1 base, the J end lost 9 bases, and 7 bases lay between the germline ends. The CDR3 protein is CASSLDQGEQFF. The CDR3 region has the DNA TGTGCCAGCAGCTTAGATCAGGGTGAGCAGTTCTTC.

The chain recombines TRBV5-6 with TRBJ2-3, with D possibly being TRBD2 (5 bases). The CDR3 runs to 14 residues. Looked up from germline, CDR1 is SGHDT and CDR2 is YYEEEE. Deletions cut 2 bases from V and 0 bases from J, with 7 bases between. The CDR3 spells CASSFGGSTDTQYF. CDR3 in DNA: TGTGCCAGCAGCTTTGGCGGGAGCACAGATACGCAGTATTTT.

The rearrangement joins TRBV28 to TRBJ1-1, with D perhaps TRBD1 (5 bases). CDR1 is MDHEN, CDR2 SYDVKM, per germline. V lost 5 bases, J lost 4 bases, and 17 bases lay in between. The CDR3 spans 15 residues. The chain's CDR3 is CASSPGLHYGTEAFF. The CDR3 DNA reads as TGTGCCAGCAGTCCGGGACTCCACTACGGCACTGAAGCTTTCTTT.

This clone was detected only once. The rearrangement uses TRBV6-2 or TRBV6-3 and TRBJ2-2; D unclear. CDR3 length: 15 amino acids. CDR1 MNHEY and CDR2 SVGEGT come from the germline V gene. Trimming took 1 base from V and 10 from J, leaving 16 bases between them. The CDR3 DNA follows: TGTGCCAGCAGTTACTTACCGGAAGGACCGATGGAGCTGTTTTTT. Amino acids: CASSYLPEGPMELFF.

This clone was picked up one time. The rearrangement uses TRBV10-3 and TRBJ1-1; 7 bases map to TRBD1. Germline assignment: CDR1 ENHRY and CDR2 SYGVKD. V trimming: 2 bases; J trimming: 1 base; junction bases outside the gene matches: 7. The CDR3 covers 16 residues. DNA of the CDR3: TGTGCCATCAGTGAGGTAGAGGGGGCTCCGAACACTGAAGCTTTCTTT. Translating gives CAISEVEGAPNTEAFF.

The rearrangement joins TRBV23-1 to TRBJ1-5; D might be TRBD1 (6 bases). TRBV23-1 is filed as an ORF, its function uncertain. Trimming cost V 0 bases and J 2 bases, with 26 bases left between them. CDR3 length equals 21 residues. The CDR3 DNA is TGCGCCAGCAGTCAATCGAAACGGGCGGGCAGGGACAAAGAGGGCAATCAGCCCCAGCATTTT. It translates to CASSQSKRAGRDKEGNQPQHF.